This entry lists 13 T cell receptor beta chains sequenced from one sample in a study of T cells in Graves' hyperthyroidism and ophthalmopathy. TCR beta CDR3 regions were amplified from RNA. The HTBI set primed first-round TCR CDR3 RT-PCR. TCRdb processed the multiplex PCR reads anew with MiXCR; each CDR3 protein has one entry. The sample carries 200,000 to 300,000 distinct CDR3 sequences, 16% recorded once. What was sequenced was blood. These receptors were obtained from a woman under 30 with Graves' ophthalmopathy.

This clonotype was observed many times. V and J are TRBV27 and TRBJ2-5, with D maybe TRBD2 (6 bases). The germline V gene has CDR1 MNHEY and CDR2 SMNVEV (reference sequence). The CDR3 is made up of 12 amino acids. V was cut by 6 bases and J by 7 bases, with 12 bases left in between. The CDR3 DNA sequence: TGTGCCAGCAGGATCATGGGAGGGACCCAGTACTTC. This sequence encodes CASRIMGGTQYF.

This clonotype was counted at least ten times. The rearrangement joins TRBV19 to TRBJ2-7, with 9 bases fitting TRBD1. Trimming cost V 3 bases and J 4 bases; bases outside gene matches: 16. Germline CDR1 is LNHDA and CDR2 is SQIVND (reference sequence). CDR3 length: 18 residues. CDR3 nucleotides: TGTGCCAGTAGTATGTACGGGACAGGGAGATCCCATTCTTACGAGCAGTACTTC. Translated, it gives CASSMYGTGRSHSYEQYF.

At least ten counts were recorded for this clonotype. The chain couples TRBV30 to TRBJ1-1, with TRBD1 identical over 9 bases. Looked up from germline, CDR1 is GTSNPN and CDR2 is SVGIG (reference sequence). CDR3 length: 12 residues. J was trimmed by 6 bases and V by 4 bases; bases with no gene match: 3. The CDR3 coding sequence is TGTGCCTGGACTCGGACAGGGGCTGAAGCTTTCTTT. Its translation is CAWTRTGAEAFF.

The rearrangement uses TRBV2 and TRBJ1-1; no reliable D call. Germline CDR1 SNHLY, CDR2 FYNNEI. V lost 1 base to trimming and J lost 8 bases, with 5 bases between them. This CDR3 contains 11 residues. The CDR3 protein is CASSEVEEAFF. The CDR3 nucleotides read TGTGCCAGCAGTGAAGTTGAGGAAGCTTTCTTT.

This clonotype was observed many times. V and J are TRBV11-3 and TRBJ1-6; 8 positions agree with TRBD1. The V segment lost 5 bases and the J segment 8 bases; nucleotides outside the gene matches: 8. The germline V gene has CDR1 SGHNT and CDR2 YENEEA. The CDR3 spans 15 residues. CDR3 protein: CASSTWTGSDSPLHF. The CDR3 DNA is TGTGCCAGCAGCACTTGGACAGGGTCGGATTCACCCCTCCACTTT.

The sample holds many counts of this clonotype. V and J are TRBV18 and TRBJ2-5; 9 bases agree with TRBD1. CDR3 size: 17 residues. Germline V gene data show CDR1 as KGHSH and CDR2 as LQKENI. With 0 bases clipped from V and 5 bases from J, the junction kept 10 bases outside the gene matches. The CDR3 DNA is TGTGCCAGCTCACCACCGTCCCCCGGGACAGGGTCGGAGACCCAGTACTTC. This encodes CASSPPSPGTGSETQYF.

The chain uses TRBV2 and TRBJ2-2; no clear D gene. V gave up 5 bases and J gave up 1 base, with 5 bases separating them. In germline, CDR1 is SNHLY, CDR2 FYNNEI. This CDR3 region has 13 residues. Here the CDR3 DNA reads TGTGCCAGCAGTATCCGGAACACCGGGGAGCTGTTTTTT. Its protein is CASSIRNTGELFF.

Here the CDR3 reads CSAQRGYEQYF. CDR3 nucleotide sequence: TGCAGTGCCCAGAGGGGTTACGAGCAGTACTTC. V and J are TRBV20-1 and TRBJ2-7, with D perhaps matching TRBD1 or TRBD2 (5 bases each). Germline V gene data show CDR1 as DFQATT and CDR2 as SNEGSKA (reference sequence). The length of the CDR3 is 11 residues. Trimming left V 6 bases short and J 4 bases short, with 10 bases between.

The V gene is TRBV19, the J gene TRBJ2-7; 7 bases fit TRBD1. This CDR3 comprises 15 residues. Looked up from germline, CDR1 is LNHDA and CDR2 is SQIVND (reference sequence). Trimming removed 0 bases from V and 2 bases from J; junction bases left unmatched: 4. The CDR3, as DNA: TGTGCCAGTAGTATAGATCCGGGACAGACCTACGAGCAGTACTTC. It is translated as CASSIDPGQTYEQYF.

This clonotype has only one observation. The rearrangement links TRBV2 to TRBJ2-3; 14 bases fit TRBD2. There are 18 residues in the CDR3. Germline loops: CDR1 SNHLY, CDR2 FYNNEI. Trimming at V came to 2 bases and at J to 3 bases, leaving 7 bases not matched to a gene. As DNA, the CDR3 is TGTGCCAGCAGTGAACGAGCGGGACTAGCGGGAGAAACAGATACGCAGTATTTT. It encodes CASSERAGLAGETDTQYF.

This clonotype was picked up many times. The chain carries TRBV4-2 and TRBJ2-7; D gene ambiguous. Trimming took off 0 bases at V and 6 bases at J, with 6 bases between the two ends. CDR3 length: 12 residues. Germline V CDR1 and CDR2: LGHNA, YNFKEQ. Here the CDR3 reads CASSQDVSEQYF. In DNA, the CDR3 is TGTGCCAGCAGCCAAGATGTAAGCGAGCAGTACTTC.

This clonotype came up a few times. The chain has TRBV6-1 and TRBJ2-2; D is perhaps TRBD2 (5 bases). The CDR3 loop spans 15 amino acids. Germline loops: CDR1 MNHNS, CDR2 SASEGT. Trimming took off 0 bases at V and 4 bases at J, with 9 bases between the two ends. The CDR3 loop is CASSEARSGTGELFF. The CDR3 nucleotides are TGTGCCAGCAGTGAAGCGAGGAGCGGCACCGGGGAGCTGTTTTTT.

This clonotype was recorded a few times. A much larger clone is a single base away; this may be a read error. The chain couples TRBV28 to TRBJ1-2, with TRBD1 identical over 9 bases. The CDR3 extends over 15 amino acids. CDR1 MDHEN and CDR2 SYDVKM come from the germline V gene. V dropped 5 bases and J dropped 4; count of bases not matched to a gene: 8. In nucleotides, the CDR3 is TGTGCCAGCAGTATAACCGAGACAGGGGGCTATGGCTACACCTTC. Translated, it gives CASSITETGGYGYTF.